A single sample is the source of the 26 T cell receptor beta chains below, sequenced in a study of blood T cell repertoires in COVID-19. Measured with immunoSEQ multiplex PCR; TCRdb has only the in-frame clones, and not every one. Altogether roughly 280,000 clones are present, 88% being singletons, with the ten largest covering around 2.9%. The sample comprised PBMCs or T cells enriched from blood (not recorded which). These TCRs come from a woman aged 45-59 years who had recovered from COVID-19.

CDR3 in amino acids: CASSPREFDDTQYF. CDR3 in DNA: TGTGCCAGCAGCCCTCGGGAGTTCGACGATACGCAGTATTTT. This chain uses TRBV7-9 with TRBJ2-3, with D perhaps matching TRBD2 (6 bases). CDR3 size: 14 residues. The germline gives CDR1 SEHNR, CDR2 FQNEAQ (reference sequence). Trimming took off 5 bases at V and 6 bases at J, with 15 bases between the two ends. Filled out from reference TRBV7-9 and TRBJ2-3, the complete variable domain reads DTGVSQNPRHKITKRGQNVTFRCDPISEHNRLYWYRQTLGQGPEFLTYFQNEAQLEKSRLLSDRFSAERPKGSFSTLEIQRTEQGDSAMYLCASSPREFDDTQYFGPGTRLTVL.

The CDR3 DNA reads TGTGCCAGCAGCCACGACACCGGGGAGCTGTTTTTT. Its translation is CASSHDTGELFF. The chain joins TRBV3-1 (or the pseudogene TRBV3-2) to TRBJ2-2; D is undetermined. CDR3 length equals 12 residues. Trimming pared 3 bases from V and 3 bases from J, leaving 2 bases between. Per the germline V gene, CDR1 is LGHDT and CDR2 is YNNKEL (reference sequence).

The V gene is TRBV5-4, the J gene TRBJ1-1, with D unresolved. Germline-derived CDR1 and CDR2 are SGHNT and YYREEE (reference sequence). V lost 5 bases to trimming and J lost 2 bases, with 10 bases between them. There are 13 residues in the CDR3. The DNA of the CDR3 is TGTGCCAGCAGTCGTCAACTAAACACTGAAGCTTTCTTT. Translating gives CASSRQLNTEAFF.

The genes are TRBV19 and TRBJ1-1, with D perhaps matching TRBD1 (5 bases). This CDR3 comprises 13 residues. Trimming took 6 bases from V and 1 from J, leaving 9 bases between them. The germline CDR1 and CDR2 sequences are LNHDA and SQIVND (reference sequence). The CDR3 DNA follows: TGTGCCAGTAGCCCGGGGGGGAACACTGAAGCTTTCTTT. It translates to CASSPGGNTEAFF.

J is TRBJ2-3 and V is TRBV6-1; D gene ambiguous. CDR1 and CDR2 from the germline V gene are MNHNS and SASEGT. This CDR3 spans 13 amino acids. Trimming took off 2 bases at V and 4 bases at J, with 7 bases between the two ends. CDR3 DNA: TGTGCCAGCAGTGAAATAAGAGCAGATACGCAGTATTTT. Encoded protein: CASSEIRADTQYF.

The V and J genes are TRBV9 and TRBJ2-5, with 8 bases matching TRBD1. V lost 0 bases to trimming and J lost 2 bases; unmatched junction nucleotides: 3. CDR1 is SGDLS, CDR2 YYNGEE, per germline. This CDR3 has 15 residues. For the CDR3, the DNA is TGTGCCAGCAGCGTAGCTGGGACAGGTCAAGAGACCCAGTACTTC. As protein: CASSVAGTGQETQYF.

The chain carries TRBV27 and TRBJ1-6, with 9 bases identical to TRBD1. CDR1 is MNHEY and CDR2 is SMNVEV in the germline V gene (reference sequence). V was clipped by 1 base and J by 14 bases; unmatched bases: 12. The CDR3 is 16 amino acids. The CDR3 protein is CASSLFSPGQGLTLHF. In nucleotides, the CDR3 is TGTGCCAGCAGTTTATTTTCCCCCGGACAGGGGTTAACCCTCCACTTT.

This chain joins TRBV28 and TRBJ2-7, with D tentatively TRBD1 (5 bases). Germline assignment: CDR1 MDHEN and CDR2 SYDVKM. CDR3 size: 14 residues. V was pared by 2 bases and J by 5 bases, with 13 bases between. CDR3 bases: TGTGCCAGCAGTTTACGGCCAGGGTCTCACGAGCAGTACTTC. Its translation is CASSLRPGSHEQYF.

This clone was observed a single time. The CDR3 here is CASSLTVAGVTDTQYF. CDR3 nucleotide sequence: TGTGCCAGCAGTTTAACGGTAGCGGGAGTCACAGATACGCAGTATTTT. The gene calls are TRBV27 and TRBJ2-3; TRBD2 aligns across 9 bases. This CDR3 is built from 16 residues. J gave up 2 bases and V 2 bases, and 5 bases lay outside the gene matches. The germline gives CDR1 MNHEY, CDR2 SMNVEV (reference sequence).

This chain uses TRBV28 with TRBJ2-2; 12 positions agree with TRBD2. The germline V gene encodes CDR1 MDHEN and CDR2 SYDVKM. The CDR3 has 14 amino acids. Unmatched junction bases numbered 2, after V lost 5 bases and J lost 7 bases. CDR3 sequence: CASSLAGGVGELFF. CDR3 nucleotide sequence: TGTGCCAGCAGTCTAGCGGGAGGGGTCGGGGAGCTGTTTTTT.

CDR3 residues: CASSQGGNSNYGYTF. The DNA for the CDR3 is TGCGCCAGCAGCCAAGGCGGGAACTCTAACTATGGCTACACCTTC. The gene calls are TRBV4-3 and TRBJ1-2; D gene ambiguous. The V end was cut by 1 base, the J end by 0 bases, with 9 bases between. This CDR3 comprises 15 residues. Germline CDR1 and CDR2: LGHNA and YSLEER.

The chain joins TRBV7-2 to TRBJ2-7; TRBD2 agrees at 8 bases. The CDR3 runs 18 residues. Per germline, CDR1 SGHTA and CDR2 FQGNSA. V was clipped by 1 base and J by 2 bases; unmatched bases: 13. As DNA, the CDR3 is TGTGCCAGCAGCTTAGGAGGGTCGGGCGGACTAGCACCCTACGAGCAGTACTTC. Protein sequence: CASSLGGSGGLAPYEQYF.

The chain couples TRBV19 to TRBJ1-1; maybe TRBD1 (5 bases). Germline loops: CDR1 LNHDA, CDR2 SQIVND (reference sequence). V gave up 3 bases and J gave up 2 bases, with 19 bases separating them. This CDR3 contains 17 residues. This CDR3 reads CASSIGTGQLGNTEAFF. CDR3 in DNA: TGTGCCAGTAGTATCGGAACAGGTCAGTTGGGTAACACTGAAGCTTTCTTT.

The genes are TRBV6-5 and TRBJ1-1; TRBD1 matches at 7 bases. This CDR3 comprises 14 residues. Germline CDR1 MNHEY, CDR2 SVGAGI. After removal of 7 bases from V and 1 base from J, the junction contained 6 bases not matched to a gene. CDR3 protein: CASKKHRGNTEAFF. CDR3 DNA sequence: TGTGCCAGCAAAAAGCACAGGGGGAACACTGAAGCTTTCTTT.

The chain uses TRBV6-4 and TRBJ2-1, with 12 bases identical to TRBD2. The germline V gene has CDR1 MRHNA and CDR2 SNTAGT. The CDR3 consists of 16 residues. The ends lost 1 base at V and 7 bases at J; junction bases unmatched: 5. Written as DNA, the CDR3 is TGTGCCAGCAGTGACTGGACTAGCGGGAACATAAATGAGCAGTTCTTC. The encoded protein is CASSDWTSGNINEQFF.

This chain uses TRBV7-3 with TRBJ2-3; TRBD2 aligns across 10 bases. Losses at the gene ends were 5 bases for V and 2 bases for J; bases not matched to a gene: 1. The CDR3 is 14 residues long. Per the germline V gene, CDR1 is SGHTA and CDR2 is FQGTGA. The CDR3 loop is CASSLAGDTDTQYF. CDR3 in DNA: TGTGCCAGCAGCCTAGCGGGAGACACAGATACGCAGTATTTT.

J is TRBJ2-5 and V is TRBV11-2; unclear D gene. The CDR3 runs to 11 residues. The V and J ends lost 0 bases and 11 bases respectively, with 7 bases between them. Germline assignment: CDR1 SGHAT and CDR2 FQNNGV. CDR3: CASSLESAQYF. CDR3 nucleotides: TGTGCCAGCAGCTTAGAAAGCGCTCAGTACTTC.

The chain recombines TRBV5-8 with TRBJ2-3, with 7 bases lining up with TRBD2. CDR1 is SGHTS, CDR2 YDEGEE, per germline. The CDR3 runs to 16 residues. V gave up 1 base and J gave up 2 bases; unmatched junction bases: 7. CDR3 sequence: CASSLKGGSITDTQYF. Here the CDR3 DNA reads TGTGCCAGCAGCTTGAAGGGCGGGAGTATCACAGATACGCAGTATTTT.

The chain combines TRBV9 with TRBJ1-1; tentative D call: TRBD1 (5 bases). V lost 0 bases and J lost 0, with 9 bases in between. This CDR3 contains 15 residues. Per the germline V gene, CDR1 is SGDLS and CDR2 is YYNGEE. CDR3 protein: CASSVGQTMNTEAFF. Written as DNA, the CDR3 is TGTGCCAGCAGCGTAGGACAGACGATGAACACTGAAGCTTTCTTT.

The rearrangement joins TRBV25-1 to TRBJ1-1; D remains ambiguous. The V and J ends lost 6 bases and 4 bases respectively, with 12 bases between them. This CDR3 is built from 13 residues. CDR1 and CDR2 from the germline V gene are MGHDK and SYGVNS. The CDR3 DNA reads as TGTGCCAGCAGGAACCAGGAATTCACTGAAGCTTTCTTT. Its protein is CASRNQEFTEAFF.

The DNA of the CDR3 is TGTGCCAGCAGGGAACAGGGGGGACGCAATCAGCCCCAGCATTTT. It translates to CASREQGGRNQPQHF. The V gene is TRBV7-2, the J gene TRBJ1-5, with 8 nucleotides matching TRBD1. The CDR3 is 15 amino acids. Germline loops: CDR1 SGHTA, CDR2 FQGNSA. V lost 6 bases and J lost 2; bases outside the gene matches: 6. The variable domain in full, with the rest retrieved from reference TRBV7-2 and TRBJ1-5, is GAGVSQSPSNKVTEKGKDVELRCDPISGHTALYWYRQSLGQGLEFLIYFQGNSAPDKSGLPSDRFSAERTGGSVSTLTIQRTQQEDSAVYLCASREQGGRNQPQHFGDGTRLSIL.

This clone was recorded once. This chain uses TRBV27 with TRBJ1-2; TRBD1 matches at 7 bases. CDR3 length: 14 amino acids. The V gene's germline CDR1 is MNHEY and CDR2 SMNVEV (reference sequence). J was trimmed by 1 base and V by 5 bases; bases with no gene match: 4. CDR3: CASSRDRNNYGYTF. DNA of the CDR3: TGTGCCAGCAGTCGGGACAGAAATAACTATGGCTACACCTTC.

The genes are TRBV12-3 or TRBV12-4 and TRBJ2-7; 11 nucleotides align to TRBD1. V gave up 8 bases and J gave up 3 bases; unmatched junction bases: 3. The CDR3 consists of 13 residues. The CDR3 region has the DNA TGTGCCAGCCGAGGGACAGGGGGCTACGAGCAGTACTTC. Encoded protein: CASRGTGGYEQYF.

The chain combines TRBV6-5 with TRBJ2-1; 7 bases match TRBD1. V dropped 0 bases and J dropped 6; count of bases not matched to a gene: 5. Germline CDR1 reads MNHEY; CDR2 reads SVGAGI. This CDR3 is built from 15 residues. CDR3 amino acids: CASSYSSSGGNEQFF. The DNA of the CDR3 is TGTGCCAGCAGTTACTCGTCTTCAGGGGGCAATGAGCAGTTCTTC.

The V and J genes are TRBV30 and TRBJ2-3, with 8 bases that match TRBD2. The CDR3 is 15 amino acids. The germline V gene has CDR1 GTSNPN and CDR2 SVGIG (reference sequence). J was trimmed by 2 bases and V by 3 bases; bases with no gene match: 7. For the CDR3, the DNA is TGTGCCTGGAGAAAGGCGGGAGGCTACACAGATACGCAGTATTTT. Its translation: CAWRKAGGYTDTQYF.

This chain uses TRBV5-1 with TRBJ2-1; 14 bases are a match to TRBD2. CDR3 size: 16 residues. V shed 4 bases and J 6 bases; nucleotides not matched to a gene: 6. Germline CDR1 reads SGHRS; CDR2 reads YFSETQ. This CDR3 is CASSQGGLAGVNEQFF. The CDR3 DNA reads as TGCGCCAGCAGCCAGGGGGGACTAGCGGGAGTCAATGAGCAGTTCTTC.